Each of the 17 T cell receptor beta chains below was sequenced from the same sample in a study of blood T cell repertoires in COVID-19. Sequencing was performed with immunoSEQ multiplex PCR; in TCRdb, only in-frame clones are kept and a portion is missing. The repertoire consists of 300,000 to 350,000 clones, with about 87% occurring once and the leading ten covering around 9%. The sequencing input was PBMCs or T cells enriched from blood (not recorded which). All receptors come from a young woman who had recovered from COVID-19.

This sequence joins TRBV18 and TRBJ1-1; no clear D gene. This CDR3 contains 12 residues. V was cut by 6 bases and J by 5 bases, with 10 bases left in between. Germline V lookup: CDR1 KGHSH, CDR2 LQKENI. The CDR3 DNA is TGTGCCAGCTCCCAGCGAGAGACTGAAGCTTTCTTT. Amino acid sequence: CASSQRETEAFF.

The J gene is TRBJ1-4, the V gene TRBV23-1, with a weak D call TRBD1 (5 bases). TRBV23-1 is reported as an ORF; its role is uncertain. Trimming removed 6 bases at V and 2 bases at J, with 10 bases between. The CDR3 spans 14 residues. The CDR3 region has the DNA TGCGCCAGCAGCGGGGACTTCACTAATGAAAAACTGTTTTTT. Protein sequence: CASSGDFTNEKLFF.

This clone has ten or more counts. V is TRBV6-5 and J is TRBJ2-7; D gene uncertain. Looked up from germline, CDR1 is MNHEY and CDR2 is SVGAGI. V was shortened by 0 bases and J by 7 bases, with 10 bases between the two germline ends. The CDR3 consists of 13 residues. DNA of the CDR3: TGTGCCAGCAGTTACTCCGGAACCAGGGAGCAGTACTTC. Protein product: CASSYSGTREQYF.

V usage is TRBV28 and J usage is TRBJ2-5; the D gene is possibly TRBD1 (6 bases). V was cut by 6 bases and J by 9 bases, with 17 bases left in between. The CDR3 extends over 13 amino acids. CDR1 and CDR2 from the germline V gene are MDHEN and SYDVKM. In nucleotides, the CDR3 is TGTGCCAGCAGACTACCAAACGAGGGGGCCCAGTACTTC. The encoded protein is CASRLPNEGAQYF.

The chain employs TRBV7-3 and TRBJ2-1, with D possibly being TRBD2 (5 bases). Trimming removed 1 base from V and 5 bases from J, with 21 bases in between. Looked up from germline, CDR1 is SGHTA and CDR2 is FQGTGA. The CDR3 has 18 residues. The CDR3 protein is CASSLNLRLATGHNEQFF. CDR3 DNA: TGTGCCAGCAGCTTAAATCTCCGGCTAGCTACCGGGCACAATGAGCAGTTCTTC.

The V and J genes are TRBV28 and TRBJ2-1; D may be TRBD2 (5 bases). Germline V gene data show CDR1 as MDHEN and CDR2 as SYDVKM. The CDR3 is 11 residues long. The germline V and J ends were trimmed by 3 bases and 12 bases, with 9 bases remaining between them. The CDR3 DNA reads TGTGCCAGCAGTTTCCTAGAGGGGCAGTTCTTC. It encodes CASSFLEGQFF.

CDR3 sequence: CASSPQGGPDTQYF. DNA of the CDR3: TGTGCCAGCAGCCCCCAGGGAGGTCCAGATACGCAGTATTTT. The V gene is TRBV7-2, the J gene TRBJ2-3; tentative D call: TRBD2 (6 bases). The CDR3 runs to 14 residues. Trimming left V 5 bases short and J 4 bases short, with 13 bases between. Germline V gene data show CDR1 as SGHTA and CDR2 as FQGNSA. Filled out from reference TRBV7-2 and TRBJ2-3, the complete variable domain reads GAGVSQSPSNKVTEKGKDVELRCDPISGHTALYWYRQSLGQGLEFLIYFQGNSAPDKSGLPSDRFSAERTGGSVSTLTIQRTQQEDSAVYLCASSPQGGPDTQYFGPGTRLTVL.

This CDR3 reads CASRPGDLYGYTF. CDR3 DNA: TGTGCCAGCAGGCCAGGGGACCTGTATGGCTACACCTTC. V usage is TRBV27 and J usage is TRBJ1-2; tentatively, D is TRBD1 (6 bases). The V and J ends lost 6 bases and 5 bases respectively, with 13 bases between them. In germline, CDR1 is MNHEY, CDR2 SMNVEV (reference sequence). The CDR3 contains 13 residues.

This chain uses TRBV24-1 with TRBJ1-1, with 8 bases matching TRBD1. The CDR3 is 13 amino acids. Unmatched junction bases numbered 1, after V lost 7 bases and J lost 1 base. The germline CDR1 and CDR2 sequences are KGHDR and SFDVKD. This CDR3 reads CATRGTGNTEAFF. CDR3 nucleotides: TGTGCCACCAGAGGGACAGGGAACACTGAAGCTTTCTTT.

The rearrangement uses TRBV7-2 and TRBJ2-1; 11 nucleotides agree with TRBD2. Germline trimming cut 5 bases from V and 13 bases from J; bases unmatched to any gene: 10. CDR1 is SGHTA and CDR2 is FQGNSA in the germline V gene. CDR3 length: 14 amino acids. The CDR3 is CASSTGLAGFFQFF. CDR3 DNA: TGTGCCAGCAGCACCGGACTAGCGGGTTTTTTCCAGTTCTTC. The variable domain in full, with the rest retrieved from reference TRBV7-2 and TRBJ2-1, is GAGVSQSPSNKVTEKGKDVELRCDPISGHTALYWYRQSLGQGLEFLIYFQGNSAPDKSGLPSDRFSAERTGGSVSTLTIQRTQQEDSAVYLCASSTGLAGFFQFFGPGTRLTVL.

This clone was seen a single time. The rearrangement joins TRBV9 to TRBJ1-1; 11 bases are shared with TRBD1. Germline CDR1 is SGDLS and CDR2 is YYNGEE. Trimming at V came to 4 bases and at J to 11 bases, leaving 13 bases not matched to a gene. The CDR3 is 15 residues long. CDR3 amino acids: CASSKAGQGAFGAFF. The CDR3, as DNA: TGTGCCAGCAGCAAAGCTGGACAGGGGGCCTTTGGGGCTTTCTTT.

This chain uses TRBV5-1 with TRBJ2-7, with 11 nucleotides matching TRBD2. The CDR3 covers 17 residues. Looked up from germline, CDR1 is SGHRS and CDR2 is YFSETQ. The junction had 7 bases not matched to a gene; V was cut back by 0 bases and J by 2 bases. The CDR3 DNA is TGCGCCAGCAGCTTGGCAGTAGCGGGAGGGCGGGCCTACGAGCAGTACTTC. This codes for CASSLAVAGGRAYEQYF.

The CDR3 protein is CSGGTGANTEAFF. The CDR3 DNA reads TGCAGCGGGGGGACAGGGGCGAACACTGAAGCTTTCTTT. The chain uses TRBV29-1 and TRBJ1-1, with 10 bases aligning to TRBD1. The CDR3 totals 13 residues. J gave up 1 base and V 7 bases, and 3 bases lay outside the gene matches. The germline V gene encodes CDR1 SQVTM and CDR2 ANQGSEA.

The gene calls are TRBV24-1 and TRBJ2-2, with 10 bases that match TRBD1. V gave up 5 bases and J gave up 7 bases; unmatched junction bases: 3. The CDR3 runs 14 residues. Germline CDR1 KGHDR, CDR2 SFDVKD. The CDR3 loop reads CATSGQGAYGELFF. In DNA form, the CDR3 reads TGTGCCACCAGTGGACAGGGGGCCTACGGGGAGCTGTTTTTT.

This clone showed up just a few times. The V gene is TRBV7-9, the J gene TRBJ1-2; a possible D gene is TRBD1 (5 bases). Deletions cut 2 bases from V and 4 bases from J, with 11 bases between. This CDR3 spans 14 amino acids. The V gene's germline CDR1 is SEHNR and CDR2 FQNEAQ (reference sequence). CDR3 sequence: CASSLSTARYGYTF. CDR3 DNA: TGTGCCAGCAGCTTATCGACAGCCCGCTATGGCTACACCTTC.

The chain couples TRBV7-2 to TRBJ2-7, with 7 bases aligning to TRBD2. This CDR3 has 16 amino acids. Germline V gives CDR1 SGHTA, CDR2 FQGNSA. V lost 1 base, J lost 6 bases, and 12 bases stayed unmatched. CDR3 DNA sequence: TGTGCCAGCAGCTTAGGGGCGCGGCGGGGGATGGGCGAGCAGTACTTC. Translation: CASSLGARRGMGEQYF.

This chain links TRBV29-1 with TRBJ1-2; D might be TRBD1 (5 bases). The CDR3 covers 11 residues. The V end lost 6 bases, the J end lost 7 bases, and 12 bases lay between the germline ends. Germline loops: CDR1 SQVTM, CDR2 ANQGSEA. CDR3 residues: CSVRQFSGYTF. The DNA for the CDR3 is TGCAGCGTGAGACAGTTTAGTGGCTACACCTTC.